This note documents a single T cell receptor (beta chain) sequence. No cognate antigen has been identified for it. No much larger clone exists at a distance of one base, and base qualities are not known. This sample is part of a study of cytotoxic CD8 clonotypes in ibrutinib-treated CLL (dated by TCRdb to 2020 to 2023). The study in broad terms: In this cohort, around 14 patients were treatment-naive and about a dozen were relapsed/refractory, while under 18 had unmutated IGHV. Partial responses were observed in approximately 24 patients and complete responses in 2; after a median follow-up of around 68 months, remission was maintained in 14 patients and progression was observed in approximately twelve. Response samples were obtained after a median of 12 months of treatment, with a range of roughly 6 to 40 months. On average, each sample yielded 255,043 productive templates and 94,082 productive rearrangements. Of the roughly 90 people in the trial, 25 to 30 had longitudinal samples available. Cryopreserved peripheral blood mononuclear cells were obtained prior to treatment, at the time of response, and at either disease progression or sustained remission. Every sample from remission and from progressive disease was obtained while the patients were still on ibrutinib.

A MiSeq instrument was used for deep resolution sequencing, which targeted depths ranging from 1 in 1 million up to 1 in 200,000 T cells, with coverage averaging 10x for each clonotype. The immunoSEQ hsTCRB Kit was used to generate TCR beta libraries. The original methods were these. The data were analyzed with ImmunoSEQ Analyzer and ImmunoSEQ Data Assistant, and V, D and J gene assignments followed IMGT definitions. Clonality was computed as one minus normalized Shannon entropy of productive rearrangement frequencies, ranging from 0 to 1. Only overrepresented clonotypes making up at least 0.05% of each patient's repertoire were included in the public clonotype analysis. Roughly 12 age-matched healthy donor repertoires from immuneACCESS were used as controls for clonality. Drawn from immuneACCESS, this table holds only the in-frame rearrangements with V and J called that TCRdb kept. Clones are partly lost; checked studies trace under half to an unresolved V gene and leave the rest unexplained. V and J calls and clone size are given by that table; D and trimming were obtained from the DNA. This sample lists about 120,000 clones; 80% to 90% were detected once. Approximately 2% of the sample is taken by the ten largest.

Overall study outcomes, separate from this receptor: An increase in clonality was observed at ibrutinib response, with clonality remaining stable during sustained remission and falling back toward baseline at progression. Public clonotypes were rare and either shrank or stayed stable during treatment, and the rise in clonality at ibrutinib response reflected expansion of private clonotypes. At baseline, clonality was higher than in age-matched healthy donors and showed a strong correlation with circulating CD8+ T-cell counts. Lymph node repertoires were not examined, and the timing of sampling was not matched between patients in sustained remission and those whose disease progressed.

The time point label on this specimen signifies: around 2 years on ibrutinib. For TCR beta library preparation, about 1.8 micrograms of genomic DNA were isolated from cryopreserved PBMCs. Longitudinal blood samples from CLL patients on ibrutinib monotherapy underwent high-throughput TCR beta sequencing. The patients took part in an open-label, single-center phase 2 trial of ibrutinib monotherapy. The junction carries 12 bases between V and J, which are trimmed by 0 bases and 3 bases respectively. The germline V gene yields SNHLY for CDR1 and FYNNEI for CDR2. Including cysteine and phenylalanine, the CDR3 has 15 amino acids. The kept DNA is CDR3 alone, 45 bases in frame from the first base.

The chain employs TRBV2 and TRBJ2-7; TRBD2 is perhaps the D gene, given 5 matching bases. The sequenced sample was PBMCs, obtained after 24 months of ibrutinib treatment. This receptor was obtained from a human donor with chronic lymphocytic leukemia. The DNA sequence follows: TGTGCCAGCAGTGAAGCGCGGGCCCCAAACTACGAGCAGTACTTC. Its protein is CASSEARAPNYEQYF.